This TCR beta chain is from a study of blood T cells in healthy people across ages. Study-wide background: Per two T cells, template switching captured roughly one barcoded beta molecule.

In germline, CDR1 is SNHLY, CDR2 FYNNEI. The CDR3 totals 17 residues. Trimming took 6 bases from V and 1 from J; bases not matched to a gene: 6. For the second PCR, which ran for 7 to 11 cycles, a sample-barcoded 5' primer and a J-beta primer mix were used. Sequencing yielded, for each sample, at least 3 million paired-end reads carrying CDR3. A single record per CDR3 protein comes from TCRdb applying MiXCR to the 5' RACE reads. The sample lists approximately 800,000 distinct CDR3 sequences; just over 55% were seen once. Overall study results and limits: For the donors, CMV status was unknown and possibly confounded expanded clonotype changes. Estimates based on one million T cells were treated as lower bounds.

Concerning this clonotype itself: Antigen unknown.

This sequence joins TRBV2 and TRBJ2-6; TRBD1 matches 10 bases. The source is a man aged 35-49 years in good health. The sample consisted of blood. The CDR3 nucleotides are TGTGCCAGCAGCCGGGACAGGGGATCGTCTGGGGCCAACGTCCTGACTTTC. Encoded protein: CASSRDRGSSGANVLTF.